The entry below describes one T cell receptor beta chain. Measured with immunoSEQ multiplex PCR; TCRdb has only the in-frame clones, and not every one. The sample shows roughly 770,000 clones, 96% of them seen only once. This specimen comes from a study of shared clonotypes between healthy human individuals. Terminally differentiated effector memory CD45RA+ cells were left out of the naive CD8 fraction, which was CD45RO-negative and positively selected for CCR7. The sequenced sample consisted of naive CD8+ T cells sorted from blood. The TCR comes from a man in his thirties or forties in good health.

The CDR3 sequence is CASSQGQGTPFYEQYF. The CDR3 nucleotides read TGCGCCAGCAGCCAGGGACAGGGGACTCCCTTCTACGAGCAGTACTTC. V and J are TRBV5-1 and TRBJ2-7, with 10 bases identical to TRBD1. Germline V lookup: CDR1 SGHRS, CDR2 YFSETQ. Trimming took 4 bases from V and 3 from J; bases not matched to a gene: 10. CDR3 size: 16 residues.